One and the same sample provided the 8 T cell receptor beta chains below, sequenced in a study of cytomegalovirus exposure and HLA in healthy donors. The PCR employed 60 Vbeta primers together with 13 Jbeta primers. This table comes from immunoSEQ multiplex PCR, and its TCRdb copy is limited to in-frame clones, with some not included. The top ten hold 2% to 2.5% of the sample, which has 75,000 to 100,000 clones, around 8% seen once. The sequencing sample was made of PBMCs. Receptor source: a man in his fifties in good health and CMV-seronegative.

There are a few counts of this clone. Sequence at one end of the junction differs from germline and may be a read error. The chain carries TRBV10-2 and TRBJ1-1; D unresolved. CDR1 is WSHSY, CDR2 SAAADI, per germline. This CDR3 is built from 10 residues. The chain's CDR3 is CARSDGVAFF. The CDR3 DNA reads as TGCGCCAGAAGTGACGGGGTAGCTTTCTTT.

This chain links TRBV6-5 with TRBJ2-5; D ambiguous. The V gene's germline CDR1 is MNHEY and CDR2 SVGAGI. V gave up 0 bases and J gave up 1 base, with 9 bases separating them. This CDR3 is 15 amino acids long. CDR3 region: CASSYSSISQETQYF. CDR3 coding DNA: TGTGCCAGCAGTTACTCGAGTATATCCCAAGAGACCCAGTACTTC.

There are a few counts of this clone. V and J are TRBV7-9 and TRBJ2-2, with D tentatively TRBD1 (6 bases). Germline V gene sequence: CDR1 SEHNR, CDR2 FQNEAQ (reference sequence). The CDR3 runs to 14 residues. V lost 5 bases to trimming and J lost 1 base, with 8 bases between them. The CDR3 bases are TGTGCCAGCAGCCCGACAGGGAACACCGGGGAGCTGTTTTTT. Translating it yields CASSPTGNTGELFF.

A few counts support this clone. The chain links TRBV2 to TRBJ2-7; TRBD1 might be the D (7 bases). CDR3 length equals 11 residues. Germline CDR1 reads SNHLY; CDR2 reads FYNNEI. V was shortened by 8 bases and J by 4 bases, with 9 bases between the two germline ends. The CDR3 DNA reads TGTGCCAGCTCAGGGGGGTACGAGCAGTACTTC. This translates into CASSGGYEQYF.

This clone turned up a few times. This sequence joins TRBV7-2 and TRBJ2-3, with a possible D match to TRBD2 (6 bases). Per the germline V gene, CDR1 is SGHTA and CDR2 is FQGNSA. Trimming shortened V by 1 base and J by 0 bases, and 8 bases separated the two germline ends. The CDR3 has 15 amino acids. CDR3 nucleotides: TGTGCCAGCAGCTTAGTGGCGGGGAGCACAGATACGCAGTATTTT. This translates into CASSLVAGSTDTQYF.

The rearrangement links TRBV6-1 to TRBJ2-1; TRBD2 is a possible D gene (6 bases). With 2 bases removed from V and 0 bases from J, the gap between germline ends came to 11 bases. Germline loops: CDR1 MNHNS, CDR2 SASEGT. CDR3 length equals 16 residues. Here the CDR3 DNA reads TGTGCCAGCAGTGAATATAGCGGTGGCTCCTACAATGAGCAGTTCTTC. Amino acid sequence: CASSEYSGGSYNEQFF.

The rearrangement uses TRBV7-9 and TRBJ1-2; TRBD1 matches 10 bases. The length of the CDR3 is 15 residues. V gave up 7 bases and J gave up 4 bases; unmatched junction bases: 9. Germline CDR1 reads SEHNR; CDR2 reads FQNEAQ (reference sequence). CDR3: CASTNDRGRFYGYTF. DNA for the CDR3: TGTGCCAGCACTAACGACAGGGGGCGCTTCTATGGCTACACCTTC. The full variable domain, with the rest looked up from reference TRBV7-9 and TRBJ1-2, is DTGVSQNPRHKITKRGQNVTFRCDPISEHNRLYWYRQTLGQGPEFLTYFQNEAQLEKSRLLSDRFSAERPKGSFSTLEIQRTEQGDSAMYLCASTNDRGRFYGYTFGSGTRLTVV.

This chain connects TRBV6-1 to TRBJ1-1; D remains ambiguous. The CDR3 totals 14 residues. V was pared by 1 base and J by 4 bases, with 10 bases between. Germline V gives CDR1 MNHNS, CDR2 SASEGT. This chain's CDR3 is CASSEGSLSTEAFF. The CDR3 nucleotides read TGTGCCAGCAGTGAAGGGAGCTTATCCACTGAAGCTTTCTTT.